These T cell receptor beta chains were read from a single sample in a study of CD8 T cells in Susac syndrome. TCRdb ran MiXCR on the immunoSEQ multiplex PCR reads and lists one entry per CDR3 protein. The repertoire has more than 150,000 distinct CDR3 sequences, 92% of them found once; the top ten carry about 0.073%. The sequencing sample was made of CD4+ T cells from PBMCs. The receptors were gathered from a human donor in good health. Each CDR3 is given with its conserved first and last residue. The D gene is left open where the match is weak.

d_call: -; v_call: TRBV7-6; cdr3_length: 14; j_call: TRBJ1-4; cdr3_aa: CASSLGATNEKLFF; cdr3_nt: TGTGCCAGCAGCTTAGGGGCGACTAATGAAAAACTGTTTTTT
d_call: TRBD1; v_call: TRBV10-3; cdr3_length: 12; j_call: TRBJ2-3; cdr3_aa: CATGTGADTQYF; cdr3_nt: TGTGCCACCGGGACAGGGGCCGATACGCAGTATTTT
d_call: -; v_call: TRBV9; cdr3_length: 16; j_call: TRBJ2-1; cdr3_aa: CASSVGGGDAYNEQFF; cdr3_nt: TGTGCCAGCAGCGTAGGGGGAGGAGACGCCTACAATGAGCAGTTCTTC
d_call: TRBD2; v_call: TRBV5-1; cdr3_length: 14; j_call: TRBJ2-3; cdr3_aa: CASSPGLAGGTQYF; cdr3_nt: TGCGCCAGCAGCCCGGGACTAGCGGGGGGGACGCAGTATTTT
d_call: -; v_call: TRBV7-2; cdr3_length: 14; j_call: TRBJ1-1; cdr3_aa: CASSSMGQNTEAFF; cdr3_nt: TGTGCCAGCAGCTCTATGGGACAGAACACTGAAGCTTTCTTT
d_call: -; v_call: TRBV29-1; cdr3_length: 14; j_call: TRBJ1-5; cdr3_aa: CSVADSNSNQPQHF; cdr3_nt: TGCAGCGTCGCGGACAGCAATAGCAATCAGCCCCAGCATTTT
d_call: -; v_call: TRBV10-3; cdr3_length: 14; j_call: TRBJ2-1; cdr3_aa: CAIRRDTDYNEQFF; cdr3_nt: TGTGCCATCAGGAGGGACACAGACTACAATGAGCAGTTCTTC
d_call: -; v_call: TRBV6-6; cdr3_length: 12; j_call: TRBJ2-5; cdr3_aa: CASGTGGETQYF; cdr3_nt: TGTGCCAGCGGGACTGGGGGAGAGACCCAGTACTTC
d_call: TRBD1; v_call: TRBV5-1; cdr3_length: 15; j_call: TRBJ1-1; cdr3_aa: CASSTFTGGNTEAFF; cdr3_nt: TGCGCCAGCAGCACATTTACAGGGGGGAACACTGAAGCTTTCTTT
d_call: TRBD1; v_call: TRBV20-1; cdr3_length: 14; j_call: TRBJ2-7; cdr3_aa: CSATRDRSSYEQYF; cdr3_nt: TGCAGTGCTACCCGGGACAGGTCCTCCTACGAGCAGTACTTC
d_call: -; v_call: TRBV6-2/TRBV6-3; cdr3_length: 13; j_call: TRBJ1-1; cdr3_aa: CASSYWGNTEAFF; cdr3_nt: TGTGCCAGCAGTTACTGGGGGAACACTGAAGCTTTCTTT